These T cell receptor beta chains were read from a single sample in a study of Ad26.COV2.S vaccination and SARS-CoV-2 variants. TCRdb's table, derived via immunoSEQ multiplex PCR, lists solely in-frame clones and lacks some. Of more than 85,000 clones listed, 60% to 85% were seen once; the top ten hold 15% to 20%. Sequencing used peripheral blood, obtained after recovery from COVID-19. These receptors came from a human donor who had recovered from COVID-19. Both conserved end residues are part of each CDR3.

v_gene	j_gene	CDR3aa
TRBV28	TRBJ2-6	CASRLSSGANVLTF
TRBV5-1	TRBJ2-6	CASSLEGSSGANVLTF
TRBV5-1	TRBJ2-7	CASSPGLGVMHEQYF
TRBV24-1	TRBJ1-2	CATSDPKDRGLGYTF
TRBV3-1/TRBV3-2	TRBJ1-1	CASSQGGQGNTEAFF
TRBV10-3	TRBJ1-2	CAISDKGPADGYTF
TRBV6-5	TRBJ1-1	CASNVGGGAEAFF
TRBV4-2	TRBJ1-3	CASSPRQGVGNTIYF
TRBV5-4	TRBJ1-1	CASSFDGPNTEAFF
TRBV4-1	TRBJ2-5	CASSQGPIPGAETQYF
TRBV10-3	TRBJ1-1	CAIKKQGVDTEAFF
TRBV5-1	TRBJ2-7	CASSLDTTGTTVYEQYF
TRBV30	TRBJ1-6	CAWSVVRSSSSLDSPLHF
TRBV10-3	TRBJ1-6	CAISELDYSPLHF
TRBV4-2	TRBJ2-1	CASRSSTMNEQFF
TRBV5-5	TRBJ2-3	CASSFGGVITDTQYF
TRBV18	TRBJ2-3	CASSPRSADTQYF
TRBV5-1	TRBJ2-3	CASKLGTSGTDTQYF
TRBV4-2	TRBJ2-1	CASSQGGGRDNEQFF
TRBV5-1	TRBJ2-2	CASSFDSTGELFF
TRBV7-7	TRBJ2-5	CASSFSVSAETQYF
TRBV6-5	TRBJ2-2	CASKSQGRNTGELFF
TRBV6-2/TRBV6-3	TRBJ2-5	CASSYGAQETQYF
TRBV20-1	TRBJ2-7	CSGGQGDEQYF
TRBV6-2/TRBV6-3	TRBJ1-2	CASSYREAPNYGYTF
TRBV21-1	TRBJ2-7	CASSKSSTGTALYEQYF
TRBV6-6	TRBJ2-7	CASNRTGCSYEQYF
TRBV5-1	TRBJ1-5	CASSLGGQGNQPQHF
TRBV3-1/TRBV3-2	TRBJ1-2	CASSQDLLRGGYTF
TRBV4-1	TRBJ1-2	CASSQMGQGTSYGYTF
TRBV12-3/TRBV12-4	TRBJ1-1	CASSLLGATEAFF
TRBV4-3	TRBJ1-4	CASSQRPTGGGEKLFF
TRBV3-1/TRBV3-2	TRBJ2-7	CASSSRGGSYEQYF
TRBV19	TRBJ2-5	CASSIGGGLQLETQYF
TRBV19	TRBJ1-3	CASDDRASGNTIYF
TRBV7-2	TRBJ2-2	CASSSQGITNTGELFF
TRBV19	TRBJ2-3	CASSSPLAGDGDTQYF
TRBV2	TRBJ1-1	CASRPSYTEAFF
TRBV12-3/TRBV12-4	TRBJ2-7	CASNFGTGSSPYF
TRBV30	TRBJ1-2	CAWRGGPGGYTF